Shown below are 25 T cell receptor beta chains from a single sample sequenced in a study of a mutant IDH1 vaccine in newly diagnosed glioma. Assay: immunoSEQ multiplex PCR; the TCRdb copy retains only in-frame clones and omits some. The data contain about 92,000 clones, roughly 85% of them singletons. This sample's time point: baseline, week 1 (first vaccination visit). As to treatment: pre-vaccination baseline after standard-of-care therapy. The sequenced sample was PBMCs, obtained from a glioma patient treated with radiotherapy, temozolomide or both. These receptors originate from a woman aged 50 to 60 with glioma.

This chain uses TRBV6-4 with TRBJ2-5; no reliable D call. The length of the CDR3 is 12 residues. In germline, CDR1 is MRHNA, CDR2 SNTAGT. V shed 4 bases and J shed 4 bases, with 7 bases lying between them. The DNA for the CDR3 is TGTGCCAGCAGTGCGGAAGCAGAGACCCAGTACTTC. This encodes CASSAEAETQYF.

The V gene is TRBV4-1, the J gene TRBJ1-5; the D gene is possibly TRBD1 (5 bases). V dropped 1 base and J dropped 3 bases, with 13 bases sitting between them. Looked up from germline, CDR1 is MGHRA and CDR2 is YSYEKL. The CDR3 spans 16 residues. CDR3 DNA sequence: TGCGCCAGCAGCCAAGGATCCAGGGACTCCAATCAGCCCCAGCATTTT. Translation: CASSQGSRDSNQPQHF.

This rearrangement joins TRBV5-1 to TRBJ1-1; D not resolved. The length of the CDR3 is 13 residues. The ends were cut back, 0 bases at V and 8 bases at J, with 11 bases in the middle. Per the germline V gene, CDR1 is SGHRS and CDR2 is YFSETQ. As DNA, the CDR3 is TGCGCCAGCAGCTTGGGTTCAGGATCGGAAGCTTTCTTT. Translated, it gives CASSLGSGSEAFF.

This clone was observed a handful of times. The rearrangement joins TRBV28 to TRBJ1-1; D is unresolved. The V gene lost 3 bases and the J gene lost 2 bases, with 10 bases spanning the gap. Germline V lookup: CDR1 MDHEN, CDR2 SYDVKM. The CDR3 runs 14 residues. The CDR3 reads CASSLHAINTEAFF. For the CDR3, the DNA is TGTGCCAGCAGTTTGCACGCTATTAACACTGAAGCTTTCTTT.

The gene calls are TRBV25-1 and TRBJ1-1; D is unclear. The V gene lost 7 bases and the J gene lost 5 bases, with 14 bases spanning the gap. The CDR3 spans 13 residues. Germline V gives CDR1 MGHDK, CDR2 SYGVNS. The CDR3 coding sequence is TGTGCCAGCACCGGGCCATTGATGACTGAAGCTTTCTTT. It translates to CASTGPLMTEAFF.

The chain is built from TRBV7-8 and TRBJ2-5; 7 positions agree with TRBD2. Germline CDR1 reads SGHVS; CDR2 reads FQNEAQ. V dropped 4 bases and J dropped 5; count of bases not matched to a gene: 10. The CDR3 extends over 15 amino acids. The chain's CDR3 is CASSSREGFGETQYF. The DNA of the CDR3 is TGTGCCAGCAGCTCGAGGGAGGGGTTTGGGGAGACCCAGTACTTC.

There are a few counts of this clone. The rearrangement links TRBV5-6 to TRBJ1-1; D ambiguous. Trimming pared 5 bases from V and 10 bases from J, leaving 15 bases between. The length of the CDR3 is 12 residues. CDR1 SGHDT and CDR2 YYEEEE come from the germline V gene. CDR3 amino acids: CASRNLGGGAFF. The DNA for the CDR3 is TGTGCCAGCAGAAACCTTGGAGGAGGAGCTTTCTTT.

Comments on this clone: The sample has other DNA sequences that encode this CDR3 too. The rearrangement uses TRBV18 and TRBJ1-1; weak D call: TRBD1 (6 bases). The CDR3 has 13 amino acids. The germline V gene has CDR1 KGHSH and CDR2 LQKENI. The V gene lost 6 bases and the J gene lost 1 base, with 9 bases spanning the gap. The CDR3 sequence is CASSPGQNTEAFF. CDR3 sequence (DNA): TGTGCCAGCTCCCCGGGACAGAACACTGAAGCTTTCTTT.

This clone occurred once. J is TRBJ1-5 and V is TRBV11-3; TRBD1 might be the D (5 bases). V was cut by 1 base and J by 0 bases, with 10 bases left in between. Germline V gene sequence: CDR1 SGHNT, CDR2 YENEEA. The CDR3 spans 16 residues. The CDR3, as DNA: TGTGCCAGCAGCTTAGGGGGGACGGATAGCAATCAGCCCCAGCATTTT. Translation gives CASSLGGTDSNQPQHF. The full variable domain, in which reference TRBV11-3 and TRBJ1-5 provide the parts outside the CDR3, is EAGVVQSPRYKIIEKKQPVAFWCNPISGHNTLYWYLQNLGQGPELLIRYENEEAVDDSQLPKDRFSAERLKGVDSTLKIQPAELGDSAVYLCASSLGGTDSNQPQHFGDGTRLSIL.

V is TRBV7-2 and J is TRBJ1-1; no clear D gene. Trimming removed 4 bases from V and 8 bases from J, with 8 bases in between. From germline, CDR1 is SGHTA and CDR2 FQGNSA. The CDR3 totals 11 residues. The CDR3 bases are TGTGCCAGCAGCTCTCGATCGGAAGCTTTCTTT. Translated: CASSSRSEAFF.

This clone has a single count. For the CDR3, the DNA is TGTGCCAGCAGTGAGTCGGGTACAGATACGCAGTATTTT. This translates into CASSESGTDTQYF. The rearrangement links TRBV2 to TRBJ2-3, with unresolved D. This CDR3 region has 13 residues. The germline V gene has CDR1 SNHLY and CDR2 FYNNEI. V dropped 3 bases and J dropped 3 bases, with 7 bases sitting between them. The variable domain in full, completed from reference TRBV2 and TRBJ2-3, reads EPEVTQTPSHQVTQMGQEVILRCVPISNHLYFYWYRQILGQKVEFLVSFYNNEISEKSEIFDDQFSVERPDGSNFTLKIRSTKLEDSAMYFCASSESGTDTQYFGPGTRLTVL.

This clone has a single count. The chain employs TRBV5-1 and TRBJ2-2; D remains unclear. Trimming took off 2 bases at V and 3 bases at J, with 2 bases between the two ends. This CDR3 has 12 residues. Germline V gene lookup returns CDR1 SGHRS and CDR2 YFSETQ. The CDR3 coding sequence is TGCGCCAGCAGCTTCGACACCGGGGAGCTGTTTTTT. Its translation is CASSFDTGELFF.

V usage is TRBV7-9 and J usage is TRBJ2-7; the D is unclear. The germline V and J ends were trimmed by 1 base and 2 bases, with 9 bases remaining between them. Germline lookup yields CDR1 SEHNR and CDR2 FQNEAQ (reference sequence). CDR3 size: 14 residues. The CDR3 DNA sequence: TGTGCCAGCAGCTTAGAGCGCCAAACCTACGAGCAGTACTTC. This gives the protein CASSLERQTYEQYF.

This clone came up once. This sequence joins TRBV27 and TRBJ1-3, with 8 bases fitting TRBD1. CDR1 and CDR2 (germline): MNHEY, SMNVEV (reference sequence). V dropped 10 bases and J dropped 3; count of bases not matched to a gene: 5. The CDR3 has 13 amino acids. CDR3: CATRGLSGNTIYF. The CDR3 nucleotides read TGTGCCACCAGGGGGCTGAGTGGAAACACCATATATTTT.

This clone was detected once. The chain links TRBV14 to TRBJ2-1, with no clear D. V was clipped by 1 base and J by 13 bases, with 14 bases between them. The germline V gene has CDR1 SGHDN and CDR2 FVKESK. The CDR3 has 13 amino acids. The CDR3, as DNA: TGTGCCAGCAGCCAAGGCCCCATCATGAAACAGTTCTTC. Encoded protein: CASSQGPIMKQFF.

The chain couples TRBV4-1 to TRBJ2-2, with TRBD2 identical over 10 bases. After removal of 4 bases from V and 5 bases from J, the junction contained 13 bases not matched to a gene. CDR1 and CDR2 from the germline V gene are MGHRA and YSYEKL. The CDR3 runs to 18 residues. Written as DNA, the CDR3 is TGCGCCAGCAGCCCACTGGCCTCCAGCGGGGGGGCAACCGGGGAGCTGTTTTTT. Translation: CASSPLASSGGATGELFF.

Written as DNA, the CDR3 is TGTGCCAGTGGGGAAGGAGACCCAACTAATGAAAAACTGTTTTTT. As protein: CASGEGDPTNEKLFF. V gene TRBV19 combines with J gene TRBJ1-4; D gene uncertain. Germline V gene lookup returns CDR1 LNHDA and CDR2 SQIVND (reference sequence). The CDR3 is made up of 15 amino acids. The V and J ends lost 8 bases and 0 bases respectively, with 13 bases between them.

In this sample, this clone turned up a few times. V is TRBV14 and J is TRBJ1-3; D is uncertain. Trimming pared 3 bases from V and 5 bases from J, leaving 2 bases between. This CDR3 comprises 11 residues. CDR1 SGHDN and CDR2 FVKESK come from the germline V gene. CDR3 sequence: CASSQRNTIYF. Written as DNA, the CDR3 is TGTGCCAGCAGCCAGCGAAACACCATATATTTT.

In this sample, this clone turned up once. This chain connects TRBV19 to TRBJ1-5, with D possibly TRBD1 on 5 matching bases. The V gene's germline CDR1 is LNHDA and CDR2 SQIVND (reference sequence). The CDR3 is 16 residues long. Trimming left V 3 bases short and J 6 bases short, with 18 bases between. The CDR3 DNA reads as TGTGCCAGTAGTATTCAGCCTGGGGGTGCCGGTCAGCCCCAGCATTTT. This translates into CASSIQPGGAGQPQHF.

This clone was picked up one time. This sequence joins TRBV7-2 and TRBJ2-5; TRBD2 is a possible D gene (6 bases). The ends were cut back, 5 bases at V and 4 bases at J, with 14 bases in the middle. Germline CDR1 and CDR2: SGHTA and FQGNSA. The length of the CDR3 is 14 residues. CDR3: CASSPWGVRETQYF. DNA for the CDR3: TGTGCCAGCAGCCCCTGGGGGGTCCGAGAGACCCAGTACTTC.

The rearrangement joins TRBV19 to TRBJ1-6, with 7 bases that match TRBD1. Germline CDR1 and CDR2: LNHDA and SQIVND (reference sequence). The CDR3 totals 15 residues. V shed 6 bases, J shed 5 bases, and the junction held 7 bases outside the gene matches. In DNA, the CDR3 is TGTGCCAGTAGGCCGCTTGACAGGGATAATTCACCCCTCCACTTT. This encodes CASRPLDRDNSPLHF. Together with reference TRBV19 and TRBJ1-6, the CDR3 gives the full variable domain: DGGITQSPKYLFRKEGQNVTLSCEQNLNHDAMYWYRQDPGQGLRLIYYSQIVNDFQKGDIAEGYSVSREKKESFPLTVTSAQKNPTAFYLCASRPLDRDNSPLHFGNGTRLTVT.

V is TRBV5-6 and J is TRBJ2-5; tentative D call: TRBD1 (5 bases). V was clipped by 2 bases and J by 2 bases, with 10 bases between them. This CDR3 has 14 residues. Germline CDR1 and CDR2: SGHDT and YYEEEE. As DNA, the CDR3 is TGTGCCAGCAGCTTCGGGCAGGGTCAAGAGACCCAGTACTTC. Translated, it gives CASSFGQGQETQYF.

J is TRBJ1-2 and V is TRBV5-4, with 7 bases that match TRBD1. The CDR3 is made up of 14 amino acids. With 3 bases clipped from V and 2 bases from J, the junction kept 4 bases outside the gene matches. Looked up from germline, CDR1 is SGHNT and CDR2 is YYREEE (reference sequence). The CDR3 bases are TGTGCCAGCAGCTCGGGACAGACAAACTATGGCTACACCTTC. Translated: CASSSGQTNYGYTF. The complete variable domain, with remaining parts taken from reference TRBV5-4 and TRBJ1-2, reads ETGVTQSPTHLIKTRGQQVTLRCSSQSGHNTVSWYQQALGQGPQFIFQYYREEENGRGNFPPRFSGLQFPNYSSELNVNALELDDSALYLCASSSGQTNYGYTFGSGTRLTVV.

The V gene is TRBV18, the J gene TRBJ2-3; TRBD1 is a possible D gene (5 bases). The germline V and J ends were trimmed by 2 bases and 0 bases, with 6 bases remaining between them. This CDR3 contains 14 residues. The germline CDR1 and CDR2 sequences are KGHSH and LQKENI. CDR3 sequence (DNA): TGTGCCAGCTCACCAGGGGCAAGCACAGATACGCAGTATTTT. It is translated as CASSPGASTDTQYF.

The chain combines TRBV2 with TRBJ1-3; D call uncertain. Germline assignment: CDR1 SNHLY and CDR2 FYNNEI. Trimming cost V 1 base and J 2 bases, with 12 bases left between them. This CDR3 spans 16 amino acids. CDR3 amino acids: CASSEVRGFTGNTIYF. In DNA, the CDR3 is TGTGCCAGCAGTGAAGTTCGAGGGTTTACTGGAAACACCATATATTTT. The full variable domain, rest sourced from reference TRBV2 and TRBJ1-3, is EPEVTQTPSHQVTQMGQEVILRCVPISNHLYFYWYRQILGQKVEFLVSFYNNEISEKSEIFDDQFSVERPDGSNFTLKIRSTKLEDSAMYFCASSEVRGFTGNTIYFGEGSWLTVV.